The present T cell receptor beta chain was sequenced within a study of lymphopenia after photon versus proton radiotherapy. Using immunoSEQ multiplex PCR, the repertoire was profiled, and TCRdb retains in-frame clones only, with some absent. The table includes roughly 58,000 clones, roughly nine tenths detected once. The V and J ends lost 2 bases and 3 bases respectively, with 28 bases between them. Per the germline V gene, CDR1 is LGHNA and CDR2 is YSLEER. The CDR3 contains 20 residues. The receptor comes from a man older than 75 with esophageal cancer. The J gene is TRBJ1-2, the V gene TRBV4-3; D not certain. The sequenced sample was peripheral blood, obtained from a patient treated with proton-based radiotherapy. In DNA form, the CDR3 reads TGCGCCAGCAGCCAACACTATAACGGCGCCCCCATTACACGGCACTATGGCTACACCTTC. It specifies CASSQHYNGAPITRHYGYTF.